The T cell receptor (beta chain) under discussion was sequenced for a study of CXCR3-negative and CXCR3-positive naive CD8 T cells. The germline V gene has CDR1 LNHDA and CDR2 SQIVND (reference sequence). The CDR3 totals 15 residues. Identification of naive CD8+ T cells rested on CD45RO-CCR7+CD27+CD95- status. The authors prepared UMI-labeled TRB cDNA libraries by 5' RACE. TCRdb re-called the 5' RACE reads and catalogs CDR3 proteins one per entry, DNA excluded. The table lists 100,000 or so distinct CDR3 sequences. The sequencing sample was made of naive CXCR3- CD8+ T cells from blood. Subset defined: CD45RO-CCR7+CD27+CD95- naive CD8+ T cells lacking CXCR3 (TNR3-). The chain links TRBV19 to TRBJ2-1. The sequence came from a human donor in good health. Some clones in this sample may be carry-over from other donors' samples. The CDR3 spells CASSIAASGYNEQFF.